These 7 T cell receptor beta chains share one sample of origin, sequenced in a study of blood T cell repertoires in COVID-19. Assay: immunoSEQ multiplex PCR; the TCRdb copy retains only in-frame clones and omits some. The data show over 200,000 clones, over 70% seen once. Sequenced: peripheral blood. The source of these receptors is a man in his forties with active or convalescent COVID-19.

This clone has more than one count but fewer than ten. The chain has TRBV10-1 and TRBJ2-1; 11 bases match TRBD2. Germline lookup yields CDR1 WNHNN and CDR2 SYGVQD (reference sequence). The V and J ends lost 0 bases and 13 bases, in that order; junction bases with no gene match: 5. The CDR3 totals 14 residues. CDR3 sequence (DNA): TGCGCCAGCAGTGAGTCCCCGGGACTAGCGGTACAGTTCTTC. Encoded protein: CASSESPGLAVQFF.

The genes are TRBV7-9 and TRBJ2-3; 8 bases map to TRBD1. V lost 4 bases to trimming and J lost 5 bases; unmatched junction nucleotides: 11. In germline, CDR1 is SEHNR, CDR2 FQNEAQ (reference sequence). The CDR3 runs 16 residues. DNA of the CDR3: TGTGCCAGCAGCTCTATCGCCGGGACAGGATTAGATACGCAGTATTTT. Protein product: CASSSIAGTGLDTQYF. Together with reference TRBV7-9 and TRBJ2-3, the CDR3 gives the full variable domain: DTGVSQNPRHKITKRGQNVTFRCDPISEHNRLYWYRQTLGQGPEFLTYFQNEAQLEKSRLLSDRFSAERPKGSFSTLEIQRTEQGDSAMYLCASSSIAGTGLDTQYFGPGTRLTVL.

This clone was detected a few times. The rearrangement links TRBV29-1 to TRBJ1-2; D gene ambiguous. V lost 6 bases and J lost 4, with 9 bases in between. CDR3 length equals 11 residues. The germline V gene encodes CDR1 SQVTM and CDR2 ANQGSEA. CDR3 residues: CSVYGLYGYTF. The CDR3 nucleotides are TGCAGCGTCTACGGACTCTATGGCTACACCTTC.

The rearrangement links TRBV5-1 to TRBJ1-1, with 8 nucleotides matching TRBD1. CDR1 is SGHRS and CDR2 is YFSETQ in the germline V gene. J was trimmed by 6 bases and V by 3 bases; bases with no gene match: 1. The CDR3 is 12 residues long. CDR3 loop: CASSSTGAEAFF. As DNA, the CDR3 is TGCGCCAGCAGCTCGACAGGGGCTGAAGCTTTCTTT.

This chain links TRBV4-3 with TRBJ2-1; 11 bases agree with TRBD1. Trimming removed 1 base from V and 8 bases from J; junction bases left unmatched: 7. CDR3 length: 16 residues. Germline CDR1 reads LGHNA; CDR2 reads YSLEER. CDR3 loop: CASSQAQGQGADEQFF. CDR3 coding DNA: TGCGCCAGCAGCCAAGCCCAAGGACAGGGGGCGGATGAGCAGTTCTTC.

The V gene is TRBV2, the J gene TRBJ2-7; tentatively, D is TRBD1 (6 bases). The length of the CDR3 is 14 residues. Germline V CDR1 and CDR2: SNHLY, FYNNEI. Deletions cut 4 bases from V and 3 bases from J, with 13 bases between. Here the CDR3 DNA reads TGTGCCAGCAGTGGGATGGACAGAGGCTACGAGCAGTACTTC. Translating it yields CASSGMDRGYEQYF.

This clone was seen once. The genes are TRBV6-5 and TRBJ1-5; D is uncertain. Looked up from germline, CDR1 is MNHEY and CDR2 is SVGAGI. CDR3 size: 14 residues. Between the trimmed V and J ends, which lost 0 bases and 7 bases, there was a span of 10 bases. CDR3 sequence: CASSYSPGDQPQHF. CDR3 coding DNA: TGTGCCAGCAGTTACTCGCCAGGTGACCAGCCCCAGCATTTT.